This T cell receptor (beta chain) was sequenced during a study of OX40 agonist ivuxolimab in advanced cancers. Study-level background: Ivuxolimab, which patients received intravenously every 2 weeks, was dosed at 0.01 to 10 mg/kg. The study, taken as a whole, reports: CD4+ and CD8+ blood T cells expanded clonally by week 6 at 0.1 to 3.0 mg/kg.

To note about this clone: Its antigen remains unidentified.

Measured with immunoSEQ multiplex PCR; TCRdb has only the in-frame clones, and not every one. The profile shows about 83,000 clones, under 95% of them singletons. There are 14 residues in the CDR3. The germline V gene has CDR1 GTSNPN and CDR2 SVGIG (reference sequence). V was clipped by 2 bases and J by 2 bases; unmatched bases: 3. V and J are TRBV30 and TRBJ2-7; 10 bases align to TRBD1. The TCR sequence derives from an adult with an advanced solid tumor such as melanoma, head and neck, liver or kidney cancer. The material sequenced was CD4+ or CD8+ T cells sorted from blood, taken in a trial of the OX40 agonist ivuxolimab. The CDR3 here is CAWSHGTGAYEQYF. CDR3 nucleotide sequence: TGTGCCTGGAGTCACGGGACAGGGGCCTACGAGCAGTACTTC.